This T cell receptor beta chain was identified during a study of blood T cell repertoires in COVID-19. Study information: Both acute and convalescent COVID-19 samples were obtained from the United States, Italy and Spain. In each case, the material was cDNA or gDNA derived from T cells, B-cell-depleted T cells, or PBMCs.

In the authors' methods: Nucleated cell counts were estimated from reference gene primer amplification. Libraries were prepared by immunoSEQ multiplex PCR; TCRdb keeps only in-frame clonotypes and omits some of them. V, J and clone size are those of that table, while D and trimming were read from the DNA. The data contain about 170,000 clones, roughly 85% of them singletons. Germline V gene data show CDR1 as SGHVS and CDR2 as FNYEAQ. Trimming removed 4 bases from V and 7 bases from J, with 8 bases in between. The CDR3 covers 13 residues. Sample: peripheral blood. The TCR comes from a woman aged 80 or over with acute or convalescent COVID-19. J is TRBJ1-6 and V is TRBV7-6; no clear D. The CDR3 bases are TGTGCCAGCAGCTCGGCAGGCAATTCACCCCTCCACTTT. It is translated as CASSSAGNSPLHF. The full variable domain, in which reference TRBV7-6 and TRBJ1-6 provide the parts outside the CDR3, is GAGVSQSPRYKVTKRGQDVALRCDPISGHVSLYWYRQALGQGPEFLTYFNYEAQQDKSGLPNDRFSAERPEGSISTLTIQRTEQRDSAMYRCASSSAGNSPLHFGNGTRLTVT.